The 24 T cell receptor beta chains below come from one sample, sequenced in a study of Ad26.COV2.S vaccination and SARS-CoV-2 variants. Treatment given: some 19 received Ad26.COV2.S at low or high dose, single or two shots; 5 received placebo; per-sample allocation not given. Samples came from day 63 after the first vaccine or placebo injection. Only in-frame clones appear in the TCRdb table, and some are missing; sequencing was by immunoSEQ multiplex PCR. The sample has around 400,000 clones, around nine tenths seen once; the top ten hold 12%. Sequenced material: peripheral blood, taken in a trial of Ad26.COV2.S vaccine versus placebo. The receptors derive from a person aged 18-65 years who received the Ad26.COV2.S COVID-19 vaccine or a placebo.

This chain joins TRBV23-1 and TRBJ2-1; no reliable D call. TRBV23-1 is placed among ORFs of uncertain function. This CDR3 is built from 16 residues. Trimming cost V 5 bases and J 0 bases, with 14 bases left between them. The CDR3: CASSYQSQRSYNEQFF. The CDR3 DNA reads TGCGCCAGCAGTTATCAATCACAGCGCTCCTACAATGAGCAGTTCTTC.

V gene TRBV15 combines with J gene TRBJ2-5, with no clear D. Trimming pared 3 bases from V and 0 bases from J, leaving 8 bases between. The CDR3 contains 14 residues. Germline V gives CDR1 LNHNV, CDR2 YYDKDF (reference sequence). The CDR3 DNA reads as TGTGCCACCAGCAGGGGGAAAAACCAAGAGACCCAGTACTTC. This translates into CATSRGKNQETQYF.

In the case of this clone: This CDR3 is also generated by other DNA sequences in the sample. The chain joins TRBV19 to TRBJ2-3, with D uncertain. This CDR3 is 14 amino acids long. V lost 3 bases and J 1 base, leaving 8 bases between the germline ends. Germline CDR1 is LNHDA and CDR2 is SQIVND (reference sequence). The CDR3, as DNA: TGTGCCAGTAGTATCGGGCTAGGCACAGATACGCAGTATTTT. It yields the protein CASSIGLGTDTQYF.

This clone was counted a few times. The chain combines TRBV5-5 with TRBJ2-7; D might be TRBD1 (5 bases). Germline V lookup: CDR1 SGHKS, CDR2 YYEKEE (reference sequence). The CDR3 extends over 14 amino acids. The V gene lost 0 bases and the J gene lost 3 bases, with 10 bases spanning the gap. CDR3 nucleotide sequence: TGTGCCAGCAGCTTGGACAGGTTGGACTACGAGCAGTACTTC. As protein: CASSLDRLDYEQYF.

The chain links TRBV7-9 to TRBJ2-2; TRBD2 matches at 9 bases. The germline gives CDR1 SEHNR, CDR2 FQNEAQ (reference sequence). The CDR3 is 17 amino acids. V lost 1 base and J lost 6; bases outside the gene matches: 9. CDR3 bases: TGTGCCAGCAGCTTAGAGGGGACTAGCCAATTTTCCGGGGAGCTGTTTTTT. It specifies CASSLEGTSQFSGELFF.

The V gene is TRBV3-1 (or the pseudogene TRBV3-2), the J gene TRBJ1-5, with 8 positions matching TRBD1. The V segment lost 5 bases and the J segment 4 bases; nucleotides outside the gene matches: 1. CDR3 size: 13 residues. Germline CDR1 reads LGHDT; CDR2 reads YNNKEL (reference sequence). CDR3 in amino acids: CASSGTGNQPQHF. CDR3 bases: TGTGCCAGCAGCGGGACAGGTAATCAGCCCCAGCATTTT.

Only one count was recorded for this clone. V gene TRBV28 combines with J gene TRBJ1-4; D possibly corresponds to TRBD1 (5 bases). Trimming pared 4 bases from V and 4 bases from J, leaving 10 bases between. Germline CDR1 reads MDHEN; CDR2 reads SYDVKM. The CDR3 is 14 amino acids. CDR3 coding DNA: TGTGCCAGCAGTTATGGGGCTGGTAATGAAAAACTGTTTTTT. This codes for CASSYGAGNEKLFF.

This chain links TRBV30 with TRBJ1-2, with D tentatively TRBD1 (6 bases). V was pared by 6 bases and J by 4 bases, with 21 bases between. Germline CDR1 is GTSNPN and CDR2 is SVGIG (reference sequence). CDR3 size: 15 residues. CDR3 DNA: TGTGCCTGCCAGAGGGGGGGACGGACTGCCTATGGCTACACCTTC. Translation: CACQRGGRTAYGYTF.

Comments on this clone: The same CDR3 also results from other DNA sequences found in this sample. The chain is built from TRBV11-2 and TRBJ2-5; 8 bases align to TRBD2. The CDR3 runs 14 residues. J lost 3 bases, V lost 6 bases, and 6 bases had no gene match. Germline CDR1 and CDR2: SGHAT and FQNNGV. DNA for the CDR3: TGTGCCAGCAGTCGAACTAGCGGAAAAGAGACCCAGTACTTC. Translated: CASSRTSGKETQYF. Looking up the rest from reference TRBV11-2 and TRBJ2-5 gives the full variable domain: EAGVAQSPRYKIIEKRQSVAFWCNPISGHATLYWYQQILGQGPKLLIQFQNNGVVDDSQLPKDRFSAERLKGVDSTLKIQPAKLEDSAVYLCASSRTSGKETQYFGPGTRLLVL.

V is TRBV7-6 and J is TRBJ2-7, with D perhaps TRBD2 (6 bases). Germline loops: CDR1 SGHVS, CDR2 FNYEAQ. The V and J ends lost 1 base and 5 bases respectively, with 18 bases between them. This CDR3 contains 16 residues. CDR3: CASSLVGTSRVHEQYF. CDR3 in DNA: TGTGCCAGCAGCTTAGTGGGGACTTCGCGGGTCCACGAGCAGTACTTC. Variable domain in full (rest from reference TRBV7-6 and TRBJ2-7): GAGVSQSPRYKVTKRGQDVALRCDPISGHVSLYWYRQALGQGPEFLTYFNYEAQQDKSGLPNDRFSAERPEGSISTLTIQRTEQRDSAMYRCASSLVGTSRVHEQYFGPGTRLTVT.

The chain employs TRBV6-2 or TRBV6-3 and TRBJ2-3; 11 bases align to TRBD1. V lost 2 bases and J lost 5; bases outside the gene matches: 3. Germline V gene data show CDR1 as MNHEY and CDR2 as SVGEGT. The CDR3 is made up of 15 amino acids. The CDR3 DNA sequence: TGTGCCAGCAGTTACCGGGACAGGGGGATAGATACGCAGTATTTT. This codes for CASSYRDRGIDTQYF.

This rearrangement joins TRBV11-2 to TRBJ1-1; possibly TRBD1 for D (5 bases). The CDR3 extends over 19 amino acids. V was shortened by 1 base and J by 5 bases, with 26 bases between the two germline ends. Germline V gene sequence: CDR1 SGHAT, CDR2 FQNNGV. The DNA for the CDR3 is TGTGCCAGCAGCTTAGCCCCTCCCTCGTGGGGACGGAGAGGAACTGAAGCTTTCTTT. This translates into CASSLAPPSWGRRGTEAFF.

This clone is a singleton in its sample. This sequence joins TRBV4-1 and TRBJ2-3, with D perhaps matching TRBD1 or TRBD2 (6 bases each). With 0 bases removed from V and 1 base from J, the gap between germline ends came to 11 bases. The V gene's germline CDR1 is MGHRA and CDR2 YSYEKL. CDR3 length equals 16 residues. CDR3 sequence reads: CASSQDPGAGTDTQYF. CDR3 bases: TGCGCCAGCAGCCAAGACCCGGGGGCCGGCACAGATACGCAGTATTTT.

The chain is built from TRBV7-2 and TRBJ1-2; no firm D call. The CDR3 length is 13 residues. V gave up 5 bases and J gave up 6 bases, with 13 bases separating them. CDR1 SGHTA and CDR2 FQGNSA come from the germline V gene. Here the CDR3 reads CASSPYDQNGYTF. CDR3 coding DNA: TGTGCCAGCAGCCCATACGACCAGAATGGCTACACCTTC.

V is TRBV15 and J is TRBJ2-6; TRBD1 aligns across 8 bases. The V gene end was trimmed by 0 bases and the J gene end by 1 base; junction bases not matched to a gene: 5. The germline CDR1 and CDR2 sequences are LNHNV and YYDKDF (reference sequence). CDR3 length: 18 residues. This CDR3 is CATSREQGAVSGANVLTF. DNA of the CDR3: TGTGCCACCAGCAGAGAGCAGGGGGCTGTTTCTGGGGCCAACGTCCTGACTTTC. Combining the CDR3 with reference TRBV15 and TRBJ2-6 gives the whole variable domain DAMVIQNPRYQVTQFGKPVTLSCSQTLNHNVMYWYQQKSSQAPKLLFHYYDKDFNNEADTPDNFQSRRPNTSFCFLDIRSPGLGDTAMYLCATSREQGAVSGANVLTFGAGSRLTVL.

The chain combines TRBV5-4 with TRBJ1-4; 7 bases are shared with TRBD1. Trimming removed 4 bases from V and 0 bases from J; junction bases left unmatched: 9. The CDR3 length is 17 residues. Germline loops: CDR1 SGHNT, CDR2 YYREEE (reference sequence). CDR3 sequence reads: CASSGGTASATNEKLFF. For the CDR3, the DNA is TGTGCCAGCAGCGGCGGGACAGCAAGCGCAACTAATGAAAAACTGTTTTTT.

In this sample, this clone turned up a few times. The chain uses TRBV12-2 and TRBJ2-1; whether TRBD2, the table's D call, matches the DNA was not checked. TRBV12-2 counts as a pseudogene. This CDR3 is 14 amino acids long. CDR3 residues: CASRFAAAYNEQFF. The CDR3 DNA sequence: TGTGCAAGTCGCTTCGCGGCTGCCTACAATGAGCAGTTCTTC.

The chain employs TRBV6-5 and TRBJ2-7; maybe TRBD2 (6 bases). This CDR3 contains 13 residues. V lost 2 bases to trimming and J lost 5 bases, with 10 bases between them. Germline CDR1 and CDR2: MNHEY and SVGAGI. CDR3 sequence reads: CASSYHPGDEQYF. CDR3 sequence (DNA): TGTGCCAGCAGTTACCATCCGGGAGACGAGCAGTACTTC.

This clone has just a few counts. V and J are TRBV19 and TRBJ2-7; 9 bases map to TRBD2. V gave up 6 bases and J gave up 5 bases; unmatched junction bases: 8. The CDR3 totals 14 residues. The germline CDR1 and CDR2 sequences are LNHDA and SQIVND (reference sequence). This chain's CDR3 is CASSPAGGAHEQYF. In DNA, the CDR3 is TGTGCCAGTAGCCCAGCGGGAGGAGCCCACGAGCAGTACTTC.

The chain couples TRBV29-1 to TRBJ2-7; tentative D call: TRBD2 (6 bases). CDR3 length: 13 amino acids. Trimming removed 7 bases at V and 6 bases at J, with 19 bases between. CDR1 SQVTM and CDR2 ANQGSEA come from the germline V gene. The DNA of the CDR3 is TGCAGCGCCGGGACTCCTGACACTTTCGAGCAGTACTTC. This sequence encodes CSAGTPDTFEQYF.

This clone was recorded once. The CDR3 here is CASSGPPRTAQETQYF. In DNA form, the CDR3 reads TGTGCCAGCAGTGGCCCTCCCCGGACAGCTCAAGAGACCCAGTACTTC. The rearrangement links TRBV2 to TRBJ2-5, with D possibly TRBD1 on 6 matching bases. V lost 4 bases, J lost 2 bases, and 17 bases lay in between. CDR3 length: 16 residues. Germline CDR1 reads SNHLY; CDR2 reads FYNNEI.

The chain recombines TRBV4-3 with TRBJ1-2; D unclear. There are 15 residues in the CDR3. V gave up 2 bases and J gave up 5 bases, with 15 bases separating them. The germline V gene encodes CDR1 LGHNA and CDR2 YSLEER. Written as DNA, the CDR3 is TGCGCCAGCAGCCAAACAGCGGGCGGGAGATATGGCTACACCTTC. Translating it yields CASSQTAGGRYGYTF.

V is TRBV7-6 and J is TRBJ2-7; possibly TRBD2 for D (5 bases). Trimming cost V 4 bases and J 4 bases, with 8 bases left between them. The CDR3 loop spans 12 amino acids. Germline-derived CDR1 and CDR2 are SGHVS and FNYEAQ. The CDR3 nucleotides are TGTGCCAGCAGCTCGGAGGATTACGAGCAGTACTTC. Its translation: CASSSEDYEQYF.

The genes are TRBV7-8 and TRBJ2-2; either TRBD1 or TRBD2 may fit D (5 bases each). V lost 5 bases to trimming and J lost 3 bases, with 10 bases between them. CDR1 and CDR2 from the germline V gene are SGHVS and FQNEAQ. The CDR3 totals 14 residues. CDR3 loop: CASSIGTDTGELFF. DNA for the CDR3: TGTGCCAGCAGCATCGGGACGGACACCGGGGAGCTGTTTTTT. Using reference TRBV7-8 and TRBJ2-2 for the parts outside the CDR3, the full variable domain is GAGVSQSPRYKVAKRGQDVALRCDPISGHVSLFWYQQALGQGPEFLTYFQNEAQLDKSGLPSDRFFAERPEGSVSTLKIQRTQQEDSAVYLCASSIGTDTGELFFGEGSRLTVL.